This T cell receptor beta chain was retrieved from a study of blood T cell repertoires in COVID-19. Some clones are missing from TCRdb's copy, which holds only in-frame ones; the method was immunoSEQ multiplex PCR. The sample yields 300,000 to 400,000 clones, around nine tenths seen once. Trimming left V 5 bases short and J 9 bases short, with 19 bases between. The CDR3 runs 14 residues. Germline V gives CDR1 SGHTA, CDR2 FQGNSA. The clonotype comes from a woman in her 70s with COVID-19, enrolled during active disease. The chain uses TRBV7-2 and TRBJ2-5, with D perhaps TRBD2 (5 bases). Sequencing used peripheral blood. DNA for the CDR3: TGTGCCAGCAGCCGTCGTTTTCAAGAGAGGGCCCAGTACTTC. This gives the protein CASSRRFQERAQYF.